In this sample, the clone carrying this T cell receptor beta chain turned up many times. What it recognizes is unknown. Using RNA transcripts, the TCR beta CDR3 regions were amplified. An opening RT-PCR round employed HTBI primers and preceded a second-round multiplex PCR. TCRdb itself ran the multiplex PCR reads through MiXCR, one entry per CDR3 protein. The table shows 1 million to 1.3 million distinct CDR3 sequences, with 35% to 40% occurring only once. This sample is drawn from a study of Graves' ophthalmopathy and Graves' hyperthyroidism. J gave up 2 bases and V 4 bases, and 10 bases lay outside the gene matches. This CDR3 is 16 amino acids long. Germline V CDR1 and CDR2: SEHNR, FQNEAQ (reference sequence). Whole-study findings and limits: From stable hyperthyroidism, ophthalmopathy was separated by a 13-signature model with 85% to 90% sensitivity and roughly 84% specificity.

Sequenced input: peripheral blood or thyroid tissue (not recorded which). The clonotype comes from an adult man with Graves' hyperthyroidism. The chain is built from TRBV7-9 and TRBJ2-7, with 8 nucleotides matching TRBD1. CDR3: CASSSRTGRTPYEQYF. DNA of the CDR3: TGTGCCAGCAGCTCTCGGACAGGGAGAACGCCCTACGAGCAGTACTTC.